This T cell receptor beta chain is drawn from a study of post-analysis software for immune sequencing data. TCR beta cDNA libraries included unique molecular identifiers. One entry per CDR3 protein, called by TCRdb with MiXCR from the PCR reads. The sample lists 650,000 to 850,000 distinct CDR3 sequences; 53% were seen once. Sequenced sample: blood. The source is a girl aged 5-17 years with multiple sclerosis.

The CDR3 DNA follows: TGCGCCAGCACGGGACTAGCGGCGGGAGGAGAGACCCAGTACTTC. Amino acids: CASTGLAAGGETQYF. The rearrangement joins TRBV5-1 to TRBJ2-5, with TRBD2 matching 11 bases. CDR3 length equals 15 residues. CDR1 and CDR2 (germline): SGHRS, YFSETQ. Trimming removed 6 bases from V and 4 bases from J; junction bases left unmatched: 8. The entire variable domain, with the rest obtained from reference TRBV5-1 and TRBJ2-5, is as follows: KAGVTQTPRYLIKTRGQQVTLSCSPISGHRSVSWYQQTPGQGLQFLFEYFSETQRNKGNFPGRFSGRQFSNSRSEMNVSTLELGDSALYLCASTGLAAGGETQYFGPGTRLLVL.